Below are 4 T cell receptor beta chains sequenced from a single sample in a study of cytomegalovirus exposure and HLA in healthy donors. Primers: 60 Vbeta forward and 13 Jbeta reverse. The data were produced by immunoSEQ multiplex PCR, yet TCRdb's version contains in-frame clones alone and is incomplete. The sample consists of roughly 110,000 clones, 77% of them appearing once. The sample was PBMCs. These receptors came from a male donor in good health and CMV-seronegative.

The J gene is TRBJ1-4, the V gene TRBV2; the match to TRBD1 covers 8 bases. J gave up 2 bases and V 6 bases, and 5 bases lay outside the gene matches. Germline V gene sequence: CDR1 SNHLY, CDR2 FYNNEI. This CDR3 spans 15 amino acids. The DNA for the CDR3 is TGTGCCAGCAGCCAGGGGGCAGTGACTAATGAAAAACTGTTTTTT. Residues: CASSQGAVTNEKLFF.

This rearrangement joins TRBV5-8 to TRBJ2-5, with a possible D match to TRBD2 (6 bases). Germline V gene lookup returns CDR1 SGHTS and CDR2 YDEGEE. The CDR3 spans 15 residues. Trimming removed 7 bases at V and 2 bases at J, with 18 bases between. CDR3 nucleotides: TGTGCCAGCGCCCTTCTTGGGGGGTTTCAAGAGACCCAGTACTTC. Protein product: CASALLGGFQETQYF.

The chain uses TRBV7-6 and TRBJ2-2, with 8 nucleotides matching TRBD1. Germline V gives CDR1 SGHVS, CDR2 FNYEAQ. The CDR3 covers 16 residues. V lost 3 bases to trimming and J lost 3 bases; unmatched junction nucleotides: 6. CDR3 nucleotide sequence: TGTGCCAGCAGCTTGCGAGGGACAGGCTACACCGGGGAGCTGTTTTTT. Protein: CASSLRGTGYTGELFF. Together with reference TRBV7-6 and TRBJ2-2, the CDR3 gives the full variable domain: GAGVSQSPRYKVTKRGQDVALRCDPISGHVSLYWYRQALGQGPEFLTYFNYEAQQDKSGLPNDRFSAERPEGSISTLTIQRTEQRDSAMYRCASSLRGTGYTGELFFGEGSRLTVL.

The CDR3 sequence is CASSIDRGNAYEQYF. The CDR3 bases are TGTGCCAGCAGCATCGACAGGGGGAACGCCTACGAGCAGTACTTC. This chain connects TRBV5-4 to TRBJ2-7; 9 positions match TRBD1. The CDR3 consists of 15 residues. Losses at the gene ends were 4 bases for V and 2 bases for J; bases not matched to a gene: 7. CDR1 and CDR2 (germline): SGHNT, YYREEE (reference sequence).